A selection of T cell receptor beta chains follows, all from one sample in a study of T-cell reconstitution after alpha-beta-depleted transplantation in children. MiXCR was run by TCRdb on the PCR reads, yielding one entry per CDR3 protein. The sample includes some 300,000 distinct CDR3 sequences, just over 7.5% of them seen just once. This specimen consisted of peripheral blood, obtained 360 days after TCRalphabeta/CD19-depleted stem cell transplant. The source of these receptors is a female patient aged 2-10 years who had a stem cell transplant for Fanconi anemia, so the T cells may come from the graft donor. Each CDR3 is given with its conserved first and last residue. Each record gives: V gene, clone size, J gene, CDR3 protein. Clone size is shown for a subset of rows, as once, few, many or a class of expanded clone.

V gene: TRBV7-9; clone size: many; J gene: TRBJ1-1; CDR3 protein: CASSLRTVEAFF
V gene: TRBV6-5; clone size: many; J gene: TRBJ2-2; CDR3 protein: CASSRGTGGDGELFF
V gene: TRBV5-1; clone size: few; J gene: TRBJ2-3; CDR3 protein: CASSQGGGDTQYF
V gene: TRBV5-1; clone size: -; J gene: TRBJ1-2; CDR3 protein: CASSLGIGTGAKGYTF
V gene: TRBV21-1; clone size: many; J gene: TRBJ2-7; CDR3 protein: CASSNYPDQRRIYEQYF
V gene: TRBV6-2/TRBV6-3; clone size: many; J gene: TRBJ2-1; CDR3 protein: CASSYLYLAGGPNQYNEQFF
V gene: TRBV30; clone size: few; J gene: TRBJ2-7; CDR3 protein: CAWGWRTYEQYF
V gene: TRBV6-2/TRBV6-3; clone size: few; J gene: TRBJ1-1; CDR3 protein: CASGDRMNTEAFF
V gene: TRBV28; clone size: many; J gene: TRBJ1-2; CDR3 protein: CASSLSPFGYTF
V gene: TRBV20-1; clone size: -; J gene: TRBJ2-1; CDR3 protein: CSALPSGQLYNEQFF
V gene: TRBV11-2; clone size: many; J gene: TRBJ2-7; CDR3 protein: CASSLGQPGAYEQYF
V gene: TRBV5-1; clone size: -; J gene: TRBJ1-1; CDR3 protein: CASRFDTTEAFF
V gene: TRBV6-5; clone size: many; J gene: TRBJ2-7; CDR3 protein: CASSYGQGTYEQYF
V gene: TRBV4-3; clone size: many; J gene: TRBJ1-1; CDR3 protein: CASSQDQAGRTEAFF
V gene: TRBV11-2; clone size: few; J gene: TRBJ2-3; CDR3 protein: CASSLTPGRTDTQYF
V gene: TRBV6-5; clone size: -; J gene: TRBJ1-2; CDR3 protein: CASSTTGGHYGYTF
V gene: TRBV25-1; clone size: many; J gene: TRBJ2-5; CDR3 protein: CASSPPGLLQETQYF
V gene: TRBV12-3/TRBV12-4; clone size: many; J gene: TRBJ1-5; CDR3 protein: CASSSGEGNQPQHF
V gene: TRBV9; clone size: many; J gene: TRBJ2-1; CDR3 protein: CASSVEPTAFYNEQFF
V gene: TRBV11-2; clone size: -; J gene: TRBJ2-1; CDR3 protein: CASSHLFNTKHNEQFF
V gene: TRBV5-1; clone size: many; J gene: TRBJ1-2; CDR3 protein: CASSLGFRTSGDGYTF
V gene: TRBV6-2/TRBV6-3; clone size: many; J gene: TRBJ2-7; CDR3 protein: CASSLTGNEQYF
V gene: TRBV5-1; clone size: many; J gene: TRBJ1-2; CDR3 protein: CASSLTQGARGYTF
V gene: TRBV18; clone size: many; J gene: TRBJ2-7; CDR3 protein: CASSPPQGSQYF
V gene: TRBV6-4; clone size: many; J gene: TRBJ2-3; CDR3 protein: CASSDGLAADTQYF
V gene: TRBV18; clone size: many; J gene: TRBJ2-1; CDR3 protein: CASSPQGGSYNEQFF
V gene: TRBV7-2; clone size: -; J gene: TRBJ1-5; CDR3 protein: CASSPHLDVNQPQHF
V gene: TRBV20-1; clone size: many; J gene: TRBJ2-1; CDR3 protein: CSASPGPLNEQFF